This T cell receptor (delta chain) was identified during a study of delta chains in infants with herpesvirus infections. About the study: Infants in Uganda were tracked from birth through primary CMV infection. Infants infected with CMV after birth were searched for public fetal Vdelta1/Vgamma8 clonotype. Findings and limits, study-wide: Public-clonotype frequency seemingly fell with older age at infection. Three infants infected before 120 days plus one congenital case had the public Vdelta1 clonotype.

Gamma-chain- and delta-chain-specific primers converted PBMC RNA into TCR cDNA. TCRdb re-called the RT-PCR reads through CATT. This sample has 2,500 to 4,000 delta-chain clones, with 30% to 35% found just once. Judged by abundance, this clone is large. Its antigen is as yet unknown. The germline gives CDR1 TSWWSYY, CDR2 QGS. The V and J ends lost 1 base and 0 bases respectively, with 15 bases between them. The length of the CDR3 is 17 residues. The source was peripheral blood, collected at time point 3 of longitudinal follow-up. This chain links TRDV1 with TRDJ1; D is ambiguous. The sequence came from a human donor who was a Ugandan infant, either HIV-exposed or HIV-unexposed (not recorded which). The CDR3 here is CALGERAIAAYTDKLIF. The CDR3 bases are TGTGCTCTTGGGGAACGAGCAATCGCTGCTTACACCGATAAACTCATCTTT.